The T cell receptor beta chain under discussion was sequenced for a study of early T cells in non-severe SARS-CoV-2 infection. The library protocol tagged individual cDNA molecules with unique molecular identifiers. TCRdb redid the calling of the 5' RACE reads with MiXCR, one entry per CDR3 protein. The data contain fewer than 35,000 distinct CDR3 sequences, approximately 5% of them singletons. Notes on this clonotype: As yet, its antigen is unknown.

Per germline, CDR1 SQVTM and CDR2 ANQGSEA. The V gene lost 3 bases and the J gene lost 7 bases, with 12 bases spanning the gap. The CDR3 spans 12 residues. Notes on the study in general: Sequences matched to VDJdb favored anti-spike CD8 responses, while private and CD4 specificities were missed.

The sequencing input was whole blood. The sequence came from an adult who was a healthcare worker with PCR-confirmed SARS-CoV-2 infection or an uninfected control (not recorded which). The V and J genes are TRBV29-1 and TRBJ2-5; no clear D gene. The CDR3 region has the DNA TGCAGCGTTGATTTGGACCGCGGGACCCAGTACTTC. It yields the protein CSVDLDRGTQYF.